A single sample gave rise to the 20 T cell receptor beta chains below, sequenced in a study of CXCR3-negative and CXCR3-positive naive CD8 T cells. Findings of the study overall: Hydrophobicity was higher for TRB CDR3s found in CXCR3-positive naive cells than in CXCR3-negative naive cells.

The TRB libraries of cDNA were built by UMI-labeled 5' RACE. From its re-call of the 5' RACE reads, TCRdb lists each CDR3 protein once, without DNA. The sample features about 150,000 distinct CDR3 sequences, with under 0.5% in its top ten. These receptors' targets are unknown. The sequenced sample consisted of naive CXCR3+ CD8+ T cells from blood. As to subset: CD45RO-CCR7+CD27+CD95- naive CD8+ T cells expressing CXCR3 (TNR3+). These receptors were taken from a human donor in good health. Some clones in this sample may be carry-over from other donors' samples.

The chain has TRBV7-2 and TRBJ1-5. This CDR3 has 13 amino acids. Per the germline V gene, CDR1 is SGHTA and CDR2 is FQGNSA. The CDR3 loop reads CASSTDYNQPQHF. The full variable domain, with the rest looked up from reference TRBV7-2 and TRBJ1-5, is GAGVSQSPSNKVTEKGKDVELRCDPISGHTALYWYRQSLGQGLEFLIYFQGNSAPDKSGLPSDRFSAERTGGSVSTLTIQRTQQEDSAVYLCASSTDYNQPQHFGDGTRLSIL.

The rearrangement links TRBV5-6 to TRBJ2-2. Germline V gene lookup returns CDR1 SGHDT and CDR2 YYEEEE. CDR3 size: 14 residues. Here the CDR3 reads CASSLYSGTGELFF.

The chain recombines TRBV28 with TRBJ2-1; lacking DNA, the TRBD2 call made by TCRdb goes unchecked. This CDR3 region has 14 residues. The germline V gene has CDR1 MDHEN and CDR2 SYDVKM. CDR3 region: CASSLVTSPMEQFF.

J is TRBJ2-1 and V is TRBV29-1. This CDR3 is built from 11 residues. From germline, CDR1 is SQVTM and CDR2 ANQGSEA. This CDR3 reads CSVGSYNEQFF.

The J gene is TRBJ2-2, the V gene TRBV6-5; the D call of TRBD2 rests on TCRdb alone, since no DNA is present to check it. There are 13 residues in the CDR3. The germline V gene has CDR1 MNHEY and CDR2 SVGAGI. This chain's CDR3 is CASSNSGTGELFF.

The genes are TRBV7-9 and TRBJ2-1; without DNA, the TCRdb call of TRBD1 cannot be checked. CDR1 is SEHNR and CDR2 is FQNEAQ in the germline V gene (reference sequence). CDR3 length equals 14 residues. This CDR3 is CASSDREVYNEQFF.

The V and J genes are TRBV6-6 and TRBJ2-1; lacking DNA, the TRBD2 call made by TCRdb goes unchecked. The CDR3 contains 14 residues. Germline CDR1 is MNHNY and CDR2 is SVGAGI (reference sequence). The CDR3 is CASSYGLAGNEQFF.

The chain carries TRBV12-3 or TRBV12-4 and TRBJ1-5. CDR3 length equals 15 residues. This CDR3 reads CASSLDEGSNQPQHF.

This chain uses TRBV5-1 with TRBJ2-7; TCRdb proposes TRBD1, but this gene call is untestable without DNA. Germline V gives CDR1 SGHRS, CDR2 YFSETQ. This CDR3 has 15 residues. The CDR3: CASSPRTGKRDEQYF.

The J gene is TRBJ2-7, the V gene TRBV4-1. This CDR3 contains 15 residues. Germline V CDR1 and CDR2: MGHRA, YSYEKL. CDR3 amino acids: CASSQETWSLYEQYF.

The V gene is TRBV4-3, the J gene TRBJ1-5. The CDR3 sequence is 15 residues long. CDR1 is LGHNA and CDR2 is YSLEER in the germline V gene. CDR3 amino acids: CASSQDLYTNQPQHF.

The chain couples TRBV5-1 to TRBJ2-7. The CDR3 has 15 amino acids. CDR1 and CDR2 from the germline V gene are SGHRS and YFSETQ. CDR3 sequence: CASSLGWGDSYEQYF.

This CDR3 is CASSPRTSGGTDTQYF. This sequence joins TRBV7-8 and TRBJ2-3; TCRdb outputs TRBD2, but without DNA this stays unchecked. CDR3 size: 16 residues. Germline CDR1 is SGHVS and CDR2 is FQNEAQ. The entire variable domain, with the rest obtained from reference TRBV7-8 and TRBJ2-3, is as follows: GAGVSQSPRYKVAKRGQDVALRCDPISGHVSLFWYQQALGQGPEFLTYFQNEAQLDKSGLPSDRFFAERPEGSVSTLKIQRTQQEDSAVYLCASSPRTSGGTDTQYFGPGTRLTVL.

The rearrangement uses TRBV4-3 and TRBJ1-3. This CDR3 has 16 amino acids. Germline V gene lookup returns CDR1 LGHNA and CDR2 YSLEER. CDR3 in amino acids: CASSQDSGTSGSTIYF.

The chain couples TRBV4-3 to TRBJ2-7; TCRdb's D gene call, TRBD2, goes unchecked for lack of DNA. The CDR3 totals 15 residues. Looked up from germline, CDR1 is LGHNA and CDR2 is YSLEER. CDR3 region: CASSQELAGDYEQYF.

The V gene is TRBV4-1, the J gene TRBJ2-1; lacking DNA, the TRBD1 call made by TCRdb goes unchecked. Germline assignment: CDR1 MGHRA and CDR2 YSYEKL. This CDR3 has 14 residues. CDR3 protein: CASSPGQGKGEQFF.

J is TRBJ2-7 and V is TRBV12-3 or TRBV12-4; TCRdb proposes TRBD1, but this gene call is untestable without DNA. The CDR3 spans 15 residues. CDR3 protein: CASSLRVQSSYEQYF.

The chain joins TRBV4-2 to TRBJ1-2; TCRdb designates TRBD1, a call that cannot be tested without DNA. Germline loops: CDR1 LGHNA, CDR2 YNFKEQ. This CDR3 region has 14 residues. The CDR3 is CASSQASGDYGYTF.

The V call is TRBV13, the J call TRBJ2-2; TCRdb proposes TRBD1, but this gene call is untestable without DNA. CDR1 and CDR2 from the germline V gene are PRHDT and FYEKMQ (reference sequence). CDR3 length: 17 amino acids. This CDR3 reads CASSLARGQSNTGELFF.

V and J are TRBV14 and TRBJ2-7; lacking DNA, the TRBD2 call made by TCRdb goes unchecked. The CDR3 is 13 residues long. CDR1 and CDR2 (germline): SGHDN, FVKESK. CDR3: CASSQGPTYEQYF.